This T cell receptor beta chain was captured by sequencing in a study of T cell clonotyping in hematopoietic cell transplantation. Background on the study: Recipients' pretransplant samples followed cytoreduction. General study results and limits: Few recipient clonotypes overlapped donors; over 95% were de novo at given depth.

Germline V gives CDR1 KGHSH, CDR2 LQKENI. The CDR3 covers 17 residues. TCRdb keeps only in-frame clones here, not all; method: immunoSEQ multiplex PCR. This sample yields some 16,000 clones, of which around 93% are seen a single time; approximately 1.8% belongs to the top ten. Concerning this clone: Its antigen remains unknown. Its ends do not fully match the called genes, so a read error is possible.

Time point here: recipient sample about 28 days before transplant, after cytoreduction. Samples: about 28 days before transplant, then days 30, 100 and 180 after. V and J are TRBV18 and TRBJ2-3; 12 nucleotides align to TRBD2. This clonotype was obtained from a young man with biphenotypic leukemia. Some clones in this sample may be carry-over from other donors' samples. Sequencing was performed on peripheral blood mononuclear cells, taken before stem cell transplant. CDR3 in DNA: TGTGCCAGCTCGCCACGACTAGCGGGGGTTAATGCAGATACGCAGTATTTT. It is translated as CASSPRLAGVNADTQYF.